The 8 T cell receptor beta chains in this list originate from one sample, sequenced in a study of CD8+ T cells in alopecia areata. Treatment noted: oral pan-JAK inhibitor, 5-10 mg twice daily. Sequencing used cDNA as its template, made by extracting RNA and reverse transcribing it. Clones were sequenced by immunoSEQ multiplex PCR, and TCRdb holds only the in-frame ones, with some missing. The data hold about 110,000 clones, with around three fifths observed a single time. This sample comprised CD8+ T cells sorted from blood, obtained at week 24, from a patient treated with tofacitinib. The receptors stem from a human donor with alopecia areata.

The V call is TRBV9, the J call TRBJ2-1; no definite D call. V was clipped by 2 bases and J by 0 bases, with 15 bases between them. Germline CDR1 and CDR2: SGDLS and YYNGEE. This CDR3 has 17 amino acids. DNA for the CDR3: TGTGCCAGCAGCGTTAGCCGAGTCCTGAGCTCCTACAATGAGCAGTTCTTC. Its protein product is CASSVSRVLSSYNEQFF.

This clone turned up a few times. The J gene is TRBJ2-7, the V gene TRBV7-9, with 8 bases that match TRBD2. The CDR3 sequence is 16 residues long. The V gene end was trimmed by 0 bases and the J gene end by 0 bases; junction bases not matched to a gene: 4. Germline CDR1 is SEHNR and CDR2 is FQNEAQ (reference sequence). The CDR3 sequence: CASSLAPAGGSYEQYF. The CDR3 nucleotides read TGTGCCAGCAGCTTAGCGCCGGCGGGGGGCTCCTACGAGCAGTACTTC.

The chain has TRBV5-4 and TRBJ1-1; no clear D gene. This CDR3 is built from 13 residues. Germline V gene sequence: CDR1 SGHNT, CDR2 YYREEE (reference sequence). Trimming shortened V by 2 bases and J by 6 bases, and 11 bases separated the two germline ends. Here the CDR3 reads CASSFDGLSEAFF. In DNA form, the CDR3 reads TGTGCCAGCAGCTTTGACGGGTTGTCTGAAGCTTTCTTT.

The chain couples TRBV9 to TRBJ1-1; maybe TRBD1 (5 bases). Trimming removed 0 bases from V and 8 bases from J, with 11 bases in between. This CDR3 region has 13 residues. Germline V lookup: CDR1 SGDLS, CDR2 YYNGEE. CDR3 in amino acids: CASSVDAGIEAFF. The CDR3 DNA reads TGTGCCAGCAGCGTAGATGCAGGGATCGAAGCTTTCTTT.

J is TRBJ2-3 and V is TRBV27, with D hard to call. The germline V and J ends were trimmed by 3 bases and 6 bases, with 16 bases remaining between them. Germline V gene lookup returns CDR1 MNHEY and CDR2 SMNVEV (reference sequence). CDR3 length: 15 residues. The CDR3 is CASSFDAAEVDTQYF. DNA of the CDR3: TGTGCCAGCAGTTTCGATGCCGCCGAAGTCGATACGCAGTATTTT.

The J gene is TRBJ2-7, the V gene TRBV30; perhaps TRBD1 as D (6 bases). The CDR3 is made up of 10 amino acids. Trimming removed 5 bases from V and 6 bases from J, with 8 bases in between. The germline V gene has CDR1 GTSNPN and CDR2 SVGIG (reference sequence). DNA for the CDR3: TGTGCCTGGGGACAGCGCGAGCAGTACTTC. The encoded protein is CAWGQREQYF.

V is TRBV19 and J is TRBJ2-7; D is unresolved. Germline V lookup: CDR1 LNHDA, CDR2 SQIVND (reference sequence). V shed 3 bases and J shed 4 bases, with 4 bases lying between them. This CDR3 contains 11 residues. The CDR3 DNA is TGTGCCAGTAGTATTGGTTACGAGCAGTACTTC. Its protein is CASSIGYEQYF. Combining the CDR3 with reference TRBV19 and TRBJ2-7 gives the whole variable domain DGGITQSPKYLFRKEGQNVTLSCEQNLNHDAMYWYRQDPGQGLRLIYYSQIVNDFQKGDIAEGYSVSREKKESFPLTVTSAQKNPTAFYLCASSIGYEQYFGPGTRLTVT.

The V call is TRBV29-1, the J call TRBJ2-7; TRBD2 aligns across 12 bases. Germline-derived CDR1 and CDR2 are SQVTM and ANQGSEA. V lost 7 bases to trimming and J lost 3 bases; unmatched junction nucleotides: 4. The CDR3 is 13 amino acids. The CDR3 protein is CSASTSGGYEQYF. CDR3 DNA sequence: TGCAGCGCCTCGACTAGCGGGGGCTACGAGCAGTACTTC.